This TCR beta chain was obtained from a study of OX40 agonist ivuxolimab in advanced cancers. Prior autoimmune disease or systemic immunosuppression barred patients. Clones were sequenced by immunoSEQ multiplex PCR, and TCRdb holds only the in-frame ones, with some missing. The table lists around 68,000 clones, about 89% of them singletons, with about 0.3% in the top ten. With respect to this clone: Its cognate antigen is unknown.

Study outcomes and limitations: Clonal expansion in partial responders at 0.1-3.0 mg/kg ranked among the lowest.

Sequenced here: CD4+ or CD8+ T cells sorted from blood, sampled in a trial of the OX40 agonist ivuxolimab. The receptor was derived from an adult with an advanced solid tumor such as melanoma, head and neck, liver or kidney cancer.

CDR3 in DNA: TGCGCCAGCAGCCAGGGCATAGATACGCAGTATTTT. Translation gives CASSQGIDTQYF. V gene TRBV4-1 combines with J gene TRBJ2-3; no firm D call. V lost 3 bases, J lost 5 bases, and 6 bases lay in between. From germline, CDR1 is MGHRA and CDR2 YSYEKL. The CDR3 consists of 12 residues.